The 24 T cell receptor beta chains presented below share a single source sample, sequenced in a study of blood T cell repertoires in COVID-19. This table comes from immunoSEQ multiplex PCR, and its TCRdb copy is limited to in-frame clones, with some not included. Counted here are approximately 140,000 clones, 75% to 90% occurring once; the ten biggest clones make up about 11%. The sample was peripheral blood. These receptor sequences come from a man in his 60s with active or convalescent COVID-19.

This sequence joins TRBV6-5 and TRBJ1-6; no definite D call. This CDR3 is 14 amino acids long. V lost 2 bases and J lost 11, with 13 bases in between. The germline CDR1 and CDR2 sequences are MNHEY and SVGAGI. CDR3 amino acids: CASSYNRGLAPLHF. CDR3 in DNA: TGTGCCAGCAGTTACAACCGGGGTCTGGCACCCCTCCACTTT.

The gene calls are TRBV6-5 and TRBJ2-2, with a weak D call TRBD2 (6 bases). Trimming took 10 bases from V and 5 from J, leaving 8 bases between them. Germline V lookup: CDR1 MNHEY, CDR2 SVGAGI. The CDR3 is made up of 11 amino acids. The CDR3 loop is CATRETGELFF. The CDR3 coding sequence is TGTGCCACCCGGGAGACCGGGGAGCTGTTTTTT.

The V gene is TRBV6-5, the J gene TRBJ1-1; D is perhaps TRBD1 (6 bases). In germline, CDR1 is MNHEY, CDR2 SVGAGI. Trimming removed 8 bases from V and 3 bases from J, with 19 bases in between. The CDR3 has 15 amino acids. The CDR3 sequence is CASEGGELGDTEAFF. CDR3 nucleotides: TGTGCCAGCGAGGGGGGGGAGCTCGGGGACACTGAAGCTTTCTTT.

V is TRBV19 and J is TRBJ2-7; 12 nucleotides align to TRBD1. CDR1 LNHDA and CDR2 SQIVND come from the germline V gene (reference sequence). J was trimmed by 6 bases and V by 5 bases; bases with no gene match: 8. The CDR3 totals 15 residues. The CDR3 protein is CASSLAGTGGFEQYF. Written as DNA, the CDR3 is TGTGCCAGTAGTCTGGCCGGGACAGGGGGCTTCGAGCAGTACTTC.

The chain couples TRBV27 to TRBJ2-7; TRBD2 aligns across 8 bases. This CDR3 contains 14 residues. V lost 5 bases and J lost 2; bases outside the gene matches: 5. Germline V gene data show CDR1 as MNHEY and CDR2 as SMNVEV (reference sequence). CDR3 residues: CASSTGLGPYEQYF. In nucleotides, the CDR3 is TGTGCCAGCAGTACGGGACTAGGACCCTACGAGCAGTACTTC.

The genes are TRBV7-2 and TRBJ2-1, with D maybe TRBD2 (6 bases). The CDR3 sequence is 12 residues long. The ends were cut back, 5 bases at V and 12 bases at J, with 14 bases in the middle. Germline V gene data show CDR1 as SGHTA and CDR2 as FQGNSA. CDR3 sequence: CASSQLWRGQFF. The CDR3 bases are TGTGCCAGCAGCCAGCTCTGGAGGGGGCAGTTCTTC.

This chain joins TRBV28 and TRBJ2-3, with D possibly TRBD2 on 6 matching bases. The V gene lost 2 bases and the J gene lost 4 bases, with 13 bases spanning the gap. CDR3 size: 15 residues. Germline V lookup: CDR1 MDHEN, CDR2 SYDVKM. As DNA, the CDR3 is TGTGCCAGCAGTTTACGGGGGAGAGTTGCAGATACGCAGTATTTT. Protein product: CASSLRGRVADTQYF.

J is TRBJ2-3 and V is TRBV29-1; TRBD2 agrees at 7 bases. CDR3 length equals 14 residues. V lost 2 bases and J lost 0; bases outside the gene matches: 2. Germline V CDR1 and CDR2: SQVTM, ANQGSEA. CDR3 region: CSVETSASTDTQYF. CDR3 coding DNA: TGCAGCGTTGAAACTAGCGCTAGCACAGATACGCAGTATTTT.

The chain is built from TRBV7-2 and TRBJ2-5; 7 bases match TRBD1. Germline trimming cut 2 bases from V and 2 bases from J; bases unmatched to any gene: 5. This CDR3 spans 15 amino acids. CDR1 SGHTA and CDR2 FQGNSA come from the germline V gene. For the CDR3, the DNA is TGTGCCAGCAGCTTAATGGGGACAGCACAAGAGACCCAGTACTTC. It codes for CASSLMGTAQETQYF.

About this clone itself: The sample holds other DNA sequences that translate to the same CDR3. The rearrangement links TRBV6-1 to TRBJ2-7; D perhaps matches TRBD2 (6 bases). V was shortened by 1 base and J by 0 bases, with 10 bases between the two germline ends. CDR3 length: 15 amino acids. In germline, CDR1 is MNHNS, CDR2 SASEGT. The CDR3 region is CASSEGRGSSYEQYF. DNA of the CDR3: TGTGCCAGCAGTGAAGGGAGGGGCAGCTCCTACGAGCAGTACTTC.

The chain links TRBV6-5 to TRBJ1-5; TRBD1 matches at 7 bases. V shed 5 bases, J shed 6 bases, and the junction held 7 bases outside the gene matches. This CDR3 region has 14 residues. Per the germline V gene, CDR1 is MNHEY and CDR2 is SVGAGI. CDR3 protein: CASSRQGIGQPQHF. The CDR3 DNA sequence: TGTGCCAGCAGTCGACAGGGTATCGGTCAGCCCCAGCATTTT.

The chain has TRBV25-1 and TRBJ2-1, with TRBD1 matching 10 bases. The V gene end was trimmed by 1 base and the J gene end by 7 bases; junction bases not matched to a gene: 4. CDR1 MGHDK and CDR2 SYGVNS come from the germline V gene. The CDR3 spans 15 residues. In DNA, the CDR3 is TGTGCCAGCAGTGAATCAGGACAGGGGGTGAATGAGCAGTTCTTC. Residues: CASSESGQGVNEQFF.

This rearrangement joins TRBV6-5 to TRBJ1-1, with 8 bases fitting TRBD1. V gave up 4 bases and J gave up 4 bases; unmatched junction bases: 5. The CDR3 has 14 amino acids. Germline CDR1 MNHEY, CDR2 SVGAGI. CDR3 bases: TGTGCCAGCAGTTCCCGGACAGGGCGCACTGAAGCTTTCTTT. Translation gives CASSSRTGRTEAFF.

This clone was detected a few times. The V call is TRBV20-1, the J call TRBJ1-5; no definite D call. The CDR3 contains 11 residues. Looked up from germline, CDR1 is DFQATT and CDR2 is SNEGSKA (reference sequence). Between the trimmed V and J ends, which lost 4 bases and 7 bases, there was a span of 8 bases. The CDR3, as DNA: TGCAGTGCTACCGCGGGGCAGCCCCAGCATTTT. As protein: CSATAGQPQHF.

In its sample, this clone was seen a few times. V gene TRBV18 combines with J gene TRBJ2-1; TRBD1 is a possible D gene (6 bases). V was shortened by 5 bases and J by 5 bases, with 10 bases between the two germline ends. Germline values: CDR1 KGHSH, CDR2 LQKENI. This CDR3 comprises 13 residues. Written as DNA, the CDR3 is TGTGCCAGCTCAGACAGGAGAAACAATGAGCAGTTCTTC. Protein: CASSDRRNNEQFF.

This clone was recorded once. The chain links TRBV21-1 to TRBJ1-4; TRBD1, the table's D call, was not compared with the DNA. TRBV21-1 is flagged as a pseudogene. This CDR3 has 16 residues. CDR3 loop: CASSKGVGTENEKLFF. CDR3 nucleotide sequence: TGTGCCAGCAGCAAAGGGGTTGGGACAGAGAATGAAAAACTGTTTTTT.

The V and J genes are TRBV7-2 and TRBJ2-7; D gene ambiguous. V gave up 1 base and J gave up 4 bases, with 8 bases separating them. The V gene's germline CDR1 is SGHTA and CDR2 FQGNSA. CDR3 length: 13 residues. CDR3 DNA: TGTGCCAGCAGCTTAGGGGCCGGATACGAGCAGTACTTC. Its translation is CASSLGAGYEQYF.

The gene calls are TRBV6-6 and TRBJ2-7, with 8 bases lining up with TRBD2. Germline CDR1 and CDR2: MNHNY and SVGAGI (reference sequence). V lost 6 bases to trimming and J lost 4 bases; unmatched junction nucleotides: 5. The CDR3 runs to 13 residues. Here the CDR3 DNA reads TGTGCCAGCAGCCTTAGCGGGACGTACGAGCAGTACTTC. It is translated as CASSLSGTYEQYF.

The CDR3 sequence is CASSLGWGGNQPQHF. CDR3 nucleotides: TGTGCCAGCAGCTTAGGGTGGGGGGGAAATCAGCCCCAGCATTTT. The V and J genes are TRBV7-2 and TRBJ1-5; D is perhaps TRBD1 (5 bases). CDR3 size: 15 residues. Trimming pared 1 base from V and 4 bases from J, leaving 11 bases between. Germline-derived CDR1 and CDR2 are SGHTA and FQGNSA.

The chain's CDR3 is CASSPDRLYGYTF. The CDR3 nucleotides are TGTGCCAGCAGTCCCGACAGGCTCTATGGCTACACCTTC. The chain joins TRBV12-3 or TRBV12-4 to TRBJ1-2; tentative D call: TRBD1 (6 bases). Trimming cost V 5 bases and J 4 bases, with 11 bases left between them. The length of the CDR3 is 13 residues.

The chain joins TRBV2 to TRBJ1-5; the match to TRBD1 covers 9 bases. The ends lost 5 bases at V and 0 bases at J; junction bases unmatched: 8. This CDR3 has 17 residues. The V gene's germline CDR1 is SNHLY and CDR2 FYNNEI. CDR3 protein: CASSTGQGSYSNQPQHF. CDR3 sequence (DNA): TGTGCCAGCAGTACAGGACAGGGGTCATATAGCAATCAGCCCCAGCATTTT.

The chain joins TRBV10-1 to TRBJ1-6; unclear D gene. Germline CDR1 reads WNHNN; CDR2 reads SYGVQD (reference sequence). This CDR3 spans 18 amino acids. Trimming removed 2 bases at V and 5 bases at J, with 19 bases between. The CDR3 loop reads CASSEGRWPSPNNSPLHF. In nucleotides, the CDR3 is TGCGCCAGCAGTGAGGGCAGGTGGCCCTCCCCAAATAATTCACCCCTCCACTTT.

The chain has TRBV4-3 and TRBJ2-7, with 7 bases that match TRBD2. CDR1 is LGHNA, CDR2 YSLEER, per germline. V trimming: 1 base; J trimming: 6 bases; junction bases outside the gene matches: 3. This CDR3 contains 13 residues. CDR3 DNA sequence: TGCGCCAGCAGCCAAGGGGGGGGTTTCGAGCAGTACTTC. Residues: CASSQGGGFEQYF.

The rearrangement joins TRBV6-5 to TRBJ1-1; D perhaps matches TRBD1 (5 bases). The CDR3 contains 14 residues. Germline values: CDR1 MNHEY, CDR2 SVGAGI. Trimming cost V 4 bases and J 5 bases, with 14 bases left between them. In DNA form, the CDR3 reads TGTGCCAGCAGTTCCTATTCTGGGGGGACTGAAGCTTTCTTT. Its protein product is CASSSYSGGTEAFF.